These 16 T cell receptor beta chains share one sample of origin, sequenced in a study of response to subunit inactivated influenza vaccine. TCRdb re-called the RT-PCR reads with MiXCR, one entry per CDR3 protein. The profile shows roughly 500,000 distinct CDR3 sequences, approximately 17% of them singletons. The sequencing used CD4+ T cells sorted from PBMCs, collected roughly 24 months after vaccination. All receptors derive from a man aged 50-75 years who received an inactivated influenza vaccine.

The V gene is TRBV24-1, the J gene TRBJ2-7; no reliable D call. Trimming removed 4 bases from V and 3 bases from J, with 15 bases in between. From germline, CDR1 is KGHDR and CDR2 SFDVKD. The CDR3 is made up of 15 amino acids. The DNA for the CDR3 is TGTGCCACCAGTGAGGCCTCGGGCCCTGGCTACGAGCAGTACTTC. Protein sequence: CATSEASGPGYEQYF.

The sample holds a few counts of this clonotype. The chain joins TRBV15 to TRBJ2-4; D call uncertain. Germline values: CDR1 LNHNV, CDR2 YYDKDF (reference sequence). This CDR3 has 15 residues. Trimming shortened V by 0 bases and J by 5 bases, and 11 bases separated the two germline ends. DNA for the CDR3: TGTGCCACCAGCAGAGAAAAGCAGCCTGAAAACATTCAGTACTTC. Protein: CATSREKQPENIQYF.

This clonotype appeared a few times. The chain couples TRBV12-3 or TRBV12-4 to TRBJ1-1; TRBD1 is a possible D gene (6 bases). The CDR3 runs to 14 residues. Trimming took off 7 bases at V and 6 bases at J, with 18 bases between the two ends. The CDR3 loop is CASILGRGAAEAFF. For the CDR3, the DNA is TGTGCCAGCATCCTAGGAAGGGGGGCGGCTGAAGCTTTCTTT.

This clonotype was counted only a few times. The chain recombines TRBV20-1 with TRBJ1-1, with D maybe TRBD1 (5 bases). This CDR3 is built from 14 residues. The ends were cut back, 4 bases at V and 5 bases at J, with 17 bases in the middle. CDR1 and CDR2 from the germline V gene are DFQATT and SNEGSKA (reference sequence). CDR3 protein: CSAMPPQWGTEAFF. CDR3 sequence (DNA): TGCAGTGCTATGCCACCCCAATGGGGGACTGAAGCTTTCTTT.

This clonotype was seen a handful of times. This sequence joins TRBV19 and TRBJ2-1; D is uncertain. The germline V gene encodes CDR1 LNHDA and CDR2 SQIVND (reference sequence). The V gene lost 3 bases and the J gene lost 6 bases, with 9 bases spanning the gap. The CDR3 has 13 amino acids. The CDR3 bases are TGTGCCAGTAGTATCGGTCTAGGCAATGAGCAGTTCTTC. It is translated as CASSIGLGNEQFF.

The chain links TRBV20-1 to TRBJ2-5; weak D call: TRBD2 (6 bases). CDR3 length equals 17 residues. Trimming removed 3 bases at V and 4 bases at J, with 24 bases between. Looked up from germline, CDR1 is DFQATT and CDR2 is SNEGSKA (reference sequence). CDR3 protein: CSASQDRGLAGLETQYF. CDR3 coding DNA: TGCAGTGCTAGCCAGGACCGGGGACTGGCGGGTTTAGAGACCCAGTACTTC.

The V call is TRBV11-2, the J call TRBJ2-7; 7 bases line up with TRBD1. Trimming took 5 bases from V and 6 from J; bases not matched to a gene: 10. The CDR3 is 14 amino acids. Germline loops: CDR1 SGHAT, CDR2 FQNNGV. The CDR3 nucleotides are TGTGCCAGCAGCAGCAACACAGGGGTATTCGAGCAGTACTTC. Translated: CASSSNTGVFEQYF.

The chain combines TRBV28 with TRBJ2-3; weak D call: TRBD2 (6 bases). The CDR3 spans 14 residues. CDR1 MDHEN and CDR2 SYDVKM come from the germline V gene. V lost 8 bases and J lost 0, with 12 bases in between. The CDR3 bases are TGTGCCAGCCGAGCGGGTTCTAGCACAGATACGCAGTATTTT. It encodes CASRAGSSTDTQYF.

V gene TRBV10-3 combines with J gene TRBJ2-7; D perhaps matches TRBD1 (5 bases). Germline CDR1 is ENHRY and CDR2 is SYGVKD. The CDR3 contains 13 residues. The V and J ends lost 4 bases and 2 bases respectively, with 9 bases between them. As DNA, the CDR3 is TGTGCCATCAGTGTTGACAGCGCCTACGAGCAGTACTTC. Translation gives CAISVDSAYEQYF.

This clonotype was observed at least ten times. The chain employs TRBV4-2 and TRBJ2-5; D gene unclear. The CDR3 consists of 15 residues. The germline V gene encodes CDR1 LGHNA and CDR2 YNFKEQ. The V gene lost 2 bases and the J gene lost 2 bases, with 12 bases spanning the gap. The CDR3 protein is CASSQQESLQETQYF. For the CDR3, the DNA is TGTGCCAGCAGCCAACAGGAGTCCCTACAAGAGACCCAGTACTTC.

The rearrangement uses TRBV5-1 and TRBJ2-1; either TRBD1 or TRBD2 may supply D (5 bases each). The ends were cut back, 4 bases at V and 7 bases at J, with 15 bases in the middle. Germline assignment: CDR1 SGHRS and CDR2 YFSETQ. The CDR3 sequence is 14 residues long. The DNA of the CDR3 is TGCGCCAGCAGCCTAGGGGAACCGGGGAATGAGCAGTTCTTC. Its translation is CASSLGEPGNEQFF.

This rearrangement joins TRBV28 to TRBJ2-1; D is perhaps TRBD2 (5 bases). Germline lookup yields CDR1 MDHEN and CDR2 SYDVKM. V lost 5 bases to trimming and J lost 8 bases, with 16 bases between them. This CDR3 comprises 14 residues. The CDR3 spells CASSTPSSSHEQFF. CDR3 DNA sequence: TGTGCCAGCAGTACCCCTTCTAGCAGCCATGAGCAGTTCTTC.

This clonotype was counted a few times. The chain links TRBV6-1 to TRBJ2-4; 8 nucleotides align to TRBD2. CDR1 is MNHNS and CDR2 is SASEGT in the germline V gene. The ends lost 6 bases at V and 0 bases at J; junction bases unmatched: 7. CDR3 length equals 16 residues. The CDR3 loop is CASSPTSGSAKNIQYF. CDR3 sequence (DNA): TGTGCCAGCAGCCCAACTAGCGGATCAGCCAAAAACATTCAGTACTTC.

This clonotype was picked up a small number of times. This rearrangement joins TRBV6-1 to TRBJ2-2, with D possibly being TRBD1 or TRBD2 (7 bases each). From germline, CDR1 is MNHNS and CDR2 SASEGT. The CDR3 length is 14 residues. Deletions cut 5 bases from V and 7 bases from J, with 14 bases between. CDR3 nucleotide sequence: TGTGCCAGCAGTCGACAGGGAGGGGTCGGGGAGCTGTTTTTT. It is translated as CASSRQGGVGELFF.

CDR3 sequence reads: CASSRSTGLANYGYTF. The CDR3 DNA follows: TGTGCCAGCAGCCGATCAACAGGTTTAGCTAACTATGGCTACACCTTC. V usage is TRBV3-1 and J usage is TRBJ1-2; TRBD1 is a possible D gene (5 bases). Per the germline V gene, CDR1 is LGHDT and CDR2 is YNNKEL (reference sequence). This CDR3 contains 16 residues. V lost 4 bases and J lost 0, with 15 bases in between.

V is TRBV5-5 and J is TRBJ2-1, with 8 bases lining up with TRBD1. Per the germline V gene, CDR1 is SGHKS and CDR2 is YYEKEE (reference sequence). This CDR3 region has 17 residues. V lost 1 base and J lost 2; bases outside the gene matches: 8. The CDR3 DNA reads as TGTGCCAGCAGCTTGCGGACAGGGAGTATCACCTACAATGAGCAGTTCTTC. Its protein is CASSLRTGSITYNEQFF.